This TCR beta chain was sequenced during a study of T-cell reconstitution after alpha-beta-depleted transplantation in children. Preparation of the TCRbeta library was carried out with unique molecular identifiers. MiXCR, applied by TCRdb to the PCR reads, yields one record per CDR3 protein. The sample carries about 360,000 distinct CDR3 sequences, 13% recorded once. Looked up from germline, CDR1 is KGHSH and CDR2 is LQKENI. The CDR3 has 13 residues. Trimming removed 5 bases from V and 12 bases from J; junction bases left unmatched: 11. Sequences were derived from PBMCs, sampled from the stem cell graft. This sequence originates from a human donor who donated a stem cell graft to a child with Fanconi anemia. V usage is TRBV18 and J usage is TRBJ1-2, with 8 bases identical to TRBD1. This CDR3 reads CASSEWDRSQNTF. The CDR3 DNA reads as TGTGCCAGCTCAGAATGGGACAGGTCCCAAAACACCTTC.